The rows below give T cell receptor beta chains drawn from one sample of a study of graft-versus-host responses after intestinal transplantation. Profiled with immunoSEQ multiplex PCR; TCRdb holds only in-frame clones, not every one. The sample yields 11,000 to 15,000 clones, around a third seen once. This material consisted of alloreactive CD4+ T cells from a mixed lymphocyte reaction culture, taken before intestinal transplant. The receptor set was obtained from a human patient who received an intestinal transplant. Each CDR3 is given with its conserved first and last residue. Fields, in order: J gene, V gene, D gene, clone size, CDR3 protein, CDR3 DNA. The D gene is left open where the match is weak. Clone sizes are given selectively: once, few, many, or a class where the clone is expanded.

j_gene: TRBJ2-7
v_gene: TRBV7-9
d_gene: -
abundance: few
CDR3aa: CASSPPGAGRREQYF
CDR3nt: TGTGCCAGCAGCCCCCCTGGGGCTGGACGTCGGGAGCAGTACTTC

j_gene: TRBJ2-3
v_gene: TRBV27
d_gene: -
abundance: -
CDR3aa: CASSLSGSADTQYF
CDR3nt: TGTGCCAGCAGTTTATCAGGGTCAGCAGATACGCAGTATTTT

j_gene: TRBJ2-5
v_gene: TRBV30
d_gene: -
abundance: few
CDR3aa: CAWSVIADGTQYF
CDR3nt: TGTGCCTGGAGTGTAATTGCCGACGGGACCCAGTACTTC

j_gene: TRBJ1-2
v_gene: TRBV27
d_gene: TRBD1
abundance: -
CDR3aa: CASSLGTGAGRLRGYTF
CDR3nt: TGTGCCAGCAGTCTCGGGACAGGGGCTGGAAGGCTAAGAGGCTACACCTTC

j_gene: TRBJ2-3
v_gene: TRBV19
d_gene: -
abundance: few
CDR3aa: CASSIPETDTQYF
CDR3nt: TGTGCCAGTAGTATTCCCGAAACGGATACGCAGTATTTT

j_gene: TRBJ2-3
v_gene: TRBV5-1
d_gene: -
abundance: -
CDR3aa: CASSPRQAGTDTQYF
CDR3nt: TGCGCCAGCAGCCCAAGACAGGCCGGCACAGATACGCAGTATTTT

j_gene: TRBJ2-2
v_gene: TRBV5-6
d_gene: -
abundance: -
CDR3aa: CASSLAIGELFF
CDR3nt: TGTGCCAGCAGCTTGGCAATCGGGGAGCTGTTTTTT

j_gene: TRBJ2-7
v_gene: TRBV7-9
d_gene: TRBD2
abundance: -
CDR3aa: CASSLGLAGYEQYF
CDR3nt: TGTGCCAGCAGCTTAGGGCTAGCGGGTTACGAGCAGTACTTC

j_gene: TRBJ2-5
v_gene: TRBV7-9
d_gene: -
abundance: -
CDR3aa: CASSFEQGYETQYF
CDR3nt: TGTGCCAGCAGCTTTGAACAGGGATATGAGACCCAGTACTTC

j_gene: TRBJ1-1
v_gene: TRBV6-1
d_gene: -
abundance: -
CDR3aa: CASREWVGGEAFF
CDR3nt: TGTGCCAGCAGGGAATGGGTGGGGGGGGAAGCTTTCTTT

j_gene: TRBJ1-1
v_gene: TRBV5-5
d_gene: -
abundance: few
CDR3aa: CASSLVQRNTEAFF
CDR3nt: TGTGCCAGCAGCTTGGTACAGCGTAACACTGAAGCTTTCTTT

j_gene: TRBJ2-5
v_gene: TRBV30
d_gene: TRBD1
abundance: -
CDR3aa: CAWRVTGRRETQYF
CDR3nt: TGTGCCTGGAGAGTGACAGGGCGGCGGGAGACCCAGTACTTC

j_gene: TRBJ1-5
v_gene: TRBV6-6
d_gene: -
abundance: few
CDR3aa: CASSSTSNQPQHF
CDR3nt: TGTGCCAGCAGTTCAACAAGCAATCAGCCCCAGCATTTT

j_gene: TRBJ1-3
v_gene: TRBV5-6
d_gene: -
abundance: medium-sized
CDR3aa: CASSALVGSGNTIYF
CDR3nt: TGTGCCAGCAGCGCCCTCGTGGGCTCTGGAAACACCATATATTTT

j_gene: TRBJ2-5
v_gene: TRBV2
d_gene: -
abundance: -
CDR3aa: CASRRVGAAETQYF
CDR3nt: TGTGCCAGCAGGCGTGTAGGGGCGGCAGAGACCCAGTACTTC

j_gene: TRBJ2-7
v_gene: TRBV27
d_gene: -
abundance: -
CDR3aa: CASSLKSVPTGLYEQYF
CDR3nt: TGTGCCAGCAGTTTGAAATCCGTCCCGACTGGTCTCTACGAGCAGTACTTC

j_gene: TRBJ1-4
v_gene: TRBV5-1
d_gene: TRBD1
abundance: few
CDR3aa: CASSGQGRGEKLFF
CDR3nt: TGCGCCAGCAGCGGACAGGGACGAGGAGAAAAACTGTTTTTT

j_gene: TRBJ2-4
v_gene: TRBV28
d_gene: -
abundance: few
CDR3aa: CASSSPGGTGKNIQYF
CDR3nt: TGTGCCAGCAGCTCACCGGGGGGGACAGGCAAAAACATTCAGTACTTC

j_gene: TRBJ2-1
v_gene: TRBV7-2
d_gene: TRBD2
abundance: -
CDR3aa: CASSSTSGRDEQFF
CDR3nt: TGTGCCAGCAGCTCCACTAGCGGGAGGGATGAGCAGTTCTTC

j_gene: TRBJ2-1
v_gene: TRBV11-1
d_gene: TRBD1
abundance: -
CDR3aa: CASSLEDRAEQFF
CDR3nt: TGTGCCAGCAGCTTAGAGGACAGGGCTGAGCAGTTCTTC

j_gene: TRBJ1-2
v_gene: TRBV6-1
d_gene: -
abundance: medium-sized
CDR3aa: CASGLNYGYTF
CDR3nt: TGTGCCAGCGGACTTAACTATGGCTACACCTTC

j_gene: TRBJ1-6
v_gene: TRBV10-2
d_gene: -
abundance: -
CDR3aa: CASRGDNYNSPLHF
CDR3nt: TGCGCCAGCAGGGGGGATAACTATAATTCACCCCTCCACTTT

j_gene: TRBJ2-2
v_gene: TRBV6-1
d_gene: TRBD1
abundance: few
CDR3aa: CASRLTGETGELFF
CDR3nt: TGTGCCAGCAGATTGACAGGGGAAACCGGGGAGCTGTTTTTT

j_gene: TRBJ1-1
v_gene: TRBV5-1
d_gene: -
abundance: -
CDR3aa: CASSLVSGHMNTEAFF
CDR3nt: TGCGCCAGCAGCTTGGTTTCAGGGCATATGAACACTGAAGCTTTCTTT

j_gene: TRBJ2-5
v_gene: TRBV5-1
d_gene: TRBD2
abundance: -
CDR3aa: CASILAGGPGGETQYF
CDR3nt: TGCGCCAGCATACTAGCGGGAGGGCCCGGGGGTGAGACCCAGTACTTC

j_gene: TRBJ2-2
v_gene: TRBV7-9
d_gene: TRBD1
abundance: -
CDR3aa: CASSFDRAGELFF
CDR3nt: TGTGCCAGCAGCTTCGACAGGGCCGGGGAGCTGTTTTTT

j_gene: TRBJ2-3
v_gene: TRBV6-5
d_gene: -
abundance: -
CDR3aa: CASSPRWGGGDTQYF
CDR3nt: TGTGCCAGCAGTCCGAGGTGGGGGGGCGGAGATACGCAGTATTTT

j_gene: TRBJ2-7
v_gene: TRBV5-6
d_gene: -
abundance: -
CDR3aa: CASSYDRILDEQYF
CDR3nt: TGTGCCAGCAGTTATGACAGGATACTTGACGAGCAGTACTTC

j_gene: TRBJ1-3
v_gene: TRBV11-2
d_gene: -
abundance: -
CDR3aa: CASSPIGQGGSSGNTIYF
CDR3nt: TGTGCCAGCAGCCCAATAGGGCAGGGAGGGAGCTCTGGAAACACCATATATTTT

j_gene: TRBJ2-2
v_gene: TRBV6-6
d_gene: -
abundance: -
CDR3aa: CASSYSGGELFF
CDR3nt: TGTGCCAGCAGTTACTCGGGCGGGGAGCTGTTTTTT

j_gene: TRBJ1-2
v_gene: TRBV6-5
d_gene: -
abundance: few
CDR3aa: CASRRRLYGYTF
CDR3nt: TGTGCCAGCAGGAGACGGCTATATGGCTACACCTTC

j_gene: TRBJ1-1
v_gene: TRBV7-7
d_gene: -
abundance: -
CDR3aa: CASSPPRAEVRANTEAFF
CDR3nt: TGTGCCAGCAGCCCTCCCCGGGCGGAGGTGAGGGCGAACACTGAAGCTTTCTTT

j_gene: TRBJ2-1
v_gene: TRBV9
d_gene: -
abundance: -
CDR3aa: CASSPTRFNEQFF
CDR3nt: TGTGCCAGCAGCCCTACGAGGTTCAATGAGCAGTTCTTC

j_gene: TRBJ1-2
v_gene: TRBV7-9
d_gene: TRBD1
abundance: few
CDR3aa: CASSLSDRGRGYTF
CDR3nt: TGTGCCAGCAGCTTATCTGACAGGGGGCGAGGCTACACCTTC

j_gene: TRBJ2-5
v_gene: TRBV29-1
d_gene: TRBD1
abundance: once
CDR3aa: CSATGTGRETQYF
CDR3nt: TGCAGCGCTACAGGGACAGGGAGGGAGACCCAGTACTTC

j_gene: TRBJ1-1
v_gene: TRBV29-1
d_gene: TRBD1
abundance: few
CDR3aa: CSVNRGRTEAFF
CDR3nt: TGCAGCGTTAACAGGGGGCGTACTGAAGCTTTCTTT

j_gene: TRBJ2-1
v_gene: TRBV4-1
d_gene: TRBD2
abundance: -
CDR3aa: CASSQVGTSGNYNEQFF
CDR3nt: TGCGCCAGCAGCCAAGTAGGGACTAGCGGGAACTACAATGAGCAGTTCTTC

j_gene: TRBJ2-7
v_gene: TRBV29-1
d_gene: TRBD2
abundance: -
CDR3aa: CSVALGGRLGEQYF
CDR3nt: TGCAGCGTTGCCTTGGGGGGGAGGTTGGGCGAGCAGTACTTC

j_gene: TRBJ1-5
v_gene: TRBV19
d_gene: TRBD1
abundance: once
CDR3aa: CASVPDRPTGAASQPQHF
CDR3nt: TGTGCCAGCGTACCGGACAGGCCCACCGGCGCCGCGTCCCAGCCCCAGCATTTT

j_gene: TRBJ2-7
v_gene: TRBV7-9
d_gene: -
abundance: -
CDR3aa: CASSLYKWTATQRDYEQYF
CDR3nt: TGTGCCAGCAGCTTATATAAGTGGACAGCCACCCAAAGGGACTACGAGCAGTACTTC

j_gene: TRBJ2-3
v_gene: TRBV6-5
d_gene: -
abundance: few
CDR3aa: CAISESGDTQYF
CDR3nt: TGTGCCATCAGTGAGTCAGGGGATACGCAGTATTTT

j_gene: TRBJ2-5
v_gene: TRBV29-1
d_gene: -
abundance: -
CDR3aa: CSVDPGETQYF
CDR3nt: TGCAGCGTTGACCCTGGGGAGACCCAGTACTTC

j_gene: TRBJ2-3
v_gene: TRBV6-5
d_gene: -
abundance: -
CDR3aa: CASRRPGTDTQYF
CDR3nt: TGTGCCAGCAGACGCCCGGGGACAGATACGCAGTATTTT

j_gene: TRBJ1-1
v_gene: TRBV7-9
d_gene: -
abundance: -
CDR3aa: CASSLEGKVTEAFF
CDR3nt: TGTGCCAGCAGCTTAGAGGGAAAGGTCACTGAAGCTTTCTTT

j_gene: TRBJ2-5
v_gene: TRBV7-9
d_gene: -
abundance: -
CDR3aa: CASSLVSETQYF
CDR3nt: TGTGCCAGCAGCTTGGTCTCAGAGACCCAGTACTTC

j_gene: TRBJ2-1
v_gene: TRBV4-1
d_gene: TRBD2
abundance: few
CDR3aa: CASSQDPGLAGGNEQFF
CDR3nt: TGCGCCAGCAGCCAAGACCCAGGACTAGCGGGAGGTAACGAGCAGTTCTTC

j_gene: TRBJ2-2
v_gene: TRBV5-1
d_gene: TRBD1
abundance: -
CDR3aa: CASSTGDTGELFF
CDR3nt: TGCGCCAGCAGCACAGGGGACACCGGGGAGCTGTTTTTT

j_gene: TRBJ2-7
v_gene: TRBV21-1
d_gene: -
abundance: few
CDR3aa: CASSTDSGASSYEQYF
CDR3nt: TGTGCCAGCAGCACCGATAGCGGGGCTAGCTCCTACGAGCAGTACTTC

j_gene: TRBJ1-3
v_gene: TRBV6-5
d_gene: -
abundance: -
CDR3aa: CASSYRLWGLGNTIYF
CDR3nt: TGTGCCAGCAGTTACCGGCTCTGGGGGCTTGGAAACACCATATATTTT

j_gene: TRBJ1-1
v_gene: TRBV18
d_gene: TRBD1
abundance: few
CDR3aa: CASSPTGGTEAFF
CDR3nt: TGTGCCAGCTCACCGACAGGGGGGACTGAAGCTTTCTTT